This TCR beta chain was sequenced in a study of T cell repertoires in cytomegalovirus infection (dated by TCRdb to the late 2010s). Background on the whole study: The HLA type of each donor mattered for the analysis, because public TCR beta signatures pointed to carriage of CMV infection along with the matching HLA type.

Broader findings and caveats from the paper: Cumulative frequency of public TCR beta family members discriminated carriers of CMV infection plus the relevant HLA type in this cohort and an independent roughly 340-donor cohort. The ex vivo response was dominated by HLA-C-restricted CMV-specific TCR beta clonotypes, which also provided the single most frequent clonotype in two of eight donors.

Sequenced on an Illumina HiSeq 1500. In TCRdb, the public reads were trimmed at Q25 with fastp and aligned with MiXCR, with productive beta chains retained. A single entry per CDR3 protein holds the most common genes and DNA from its merged rows. This sample is represented by some 390,000 distinct CDR3 sequences; around 18% of them were singletons. The ten largest clones capture around 10% of the sample. Notes on this clonotype: Its antigen target is currently unknown. Base qualities are not at hand, and no much larger clone is one base apart.

Sequenced sample: PBMCs. The clonotype was recovered from a human donor in good health (CMV status not recorded). Some clones in this sample may be carry-over from other donors' samples.

This receptor has the CDR3 CASSRQGGEQFF. The DNA reads as follows: TGTGCCAGCTCCCGACAGGGCGGAGAGCAGTTCTTC. The rearrangement combines TRBV18 with TRBJ2-1; 7 bases in the junction line up with TRBD1. The junction shows trimming of 6 bases on V and 10 bases on J, and the gene matches do not reach 6 bases of it. Including cysteine and phenylalanine, the CDR3 has 12 amino acids. This entry keeps only the CDR3 DNA: 36 bases, framed from base 1. Looking up the germline V gene yields CDR1 KGHSH and CDR2 LQKENI.